The source of this TCR beta chain is a study of response to subunit inactivated influenza vaccine. TCRdb used MiXCR to reprocess the RT-PCR reads, holding one entry per CDR3 protein. The data show some 550,000 distinct CDR3 sequences, approximately 22% seen once. The sample holds a few counts of this clonotype. Antigen unknown. Study-level results: T cells newly recruited by each seasonal influenza vaccination are few, the authors suggested.

The V and J ends lost 4 bases and 8 bases respectively, with 18 bases between them. CDR3 length: 14 residues. Germline CDR1 DFQATT, CDR2 SNEGSKA (reference sequence). The same sample was also used in a study of T cells expressing NK-cell markers. This second study notes: Template switching by 5'RACE with UMIs generated the TCR beta cDNA. From sorted CD3+CD56+NKG2C+, CD3+CD56+NKG2C- and CD3+CD56-NKG2C+ T cells came the TCR beta repertoires. Each of 6 or 7 donors carried dominant NKG2C+ clonotypes accounting for about 1.0-8% of CD8+ T cells.

The sequence was collected from a man in his forties or fifties who received an inactivated influenza vaccine. The source was CD4+ T cells sorted from PBMCs, collected 11 to 12 days after vaccination. This chain links TRBV20-1 with TRBJ2-1, with D possibly TRBD2 on 6 matching bases. CDR3 sequence (DNA): TGCAGTGCTACCCGTGGGGCGGGGCGATATGAGCAGTTCTTC. Translation: CSATRGAGRYEQFF.